Following are 17 T cell receptor beta chains from one sample sequenced in a study of blood T cell repertoires in COVID-19. Clones were read by immunoSEQ multiplex PCR, and TCRdb kept only the in-frame ones, dropping some. Of fewer than 130,000 clones listed, approximately 90% are singletons. The sample taken for sequencing was peripheral blood. These receptors came from a human donor in a cohort sampled during active COVID-19.

The V and J genes are TRBV6-1 and TRBJ2-7; the D is unclear. V was clipped by 2 bases and J by 5 bases, with 4 bases between them. There are 11 residues in the CDR3. The V gene's germline CDR1 is MNHNS and CDR2 SASEGT. The CDR3 loop is CASSESHEQYF. CDR3 sequence (DNA): TGTGCCAGCAGTGAAAGCCACGAGCAGTACTTC.

The J gene is TRBJ1-2, the V gene TRBV28; 8 nucleotides agree with TRBD1. V trimming: 5 bases; J trimming: 3 bases; junction bases outside the gene matches: 5. The CDR3 totals 14 residues. Germline V lookup: CDR1 MDHEN, CDR2 SYDVKM. The CDR3 is CASSPGQAYYGYTF. The CDR3 DNA sequence: TGTGCCAGCAGTCCGGGACAGGCGTACTATGGCTACACCTTC.

The chain couples TRBV7-9 to TRBJ2-3; 8 positions match TRBD2. From germline, CDR1 is SEHNR and CDR2 FQNEAQ (reference sequence). The CDR3 sequence is 14 residues long. Losses at the gene ends were 4 bases for V and 4 bases for J; bases not matched to a gene: 4. The CDR3 region is CASSSPGGPDTQYF. In nucleotides, the CDR3 is TGTGCCAGCAGCTCTCCGGGGGGGCCAGATACGCAGTATTTT.

The V gene is TRBV5-6, the J gene TRBJ2-7; no clear D gene. The germline V gene encodes CDR1 SGHDT and CDR2 YYEEEE. V dropped 1 base and J dropped 6 bases, with 8 bases sitting between them. There are 12 residues in the CDR3. CDR3 sequence: CASSLRGFEQYF. The CDR3 coding sequence is TGTGCCAGCAGCTTGCGAGGTTTCGAGCAGTACTTC.

This chain uses TRBV27 with TRBJ2-5; possibly TRBD2 for D (6 bases). V was clipped by 5 bases and J by 4 bases, with 14 bases between them. The CDR3 has 14 residues. In germline, CDR1 is MNHEY, CDR2 SMNVEV (reference sequence). DNA for the CDR3: TGTGCCAGCAGTCCCCGGGGGAGCGCAGAGACCCAGTACTTC. The encoded protein is CASSPRGSAETQYF.

The genes are TRBV5-4 and TRBJ1-1; no firm D call. CDR3 length equals 13 residues. V gave up 3 bases and J gave up 8 bases, with 14 bases separating them. Germline values: CDR1 SGHNT, CDR2 YYREEE (reference sequence). The CDR3 spells CASSSRRSPEAFF. For the CDR3, the DNA is TGTGCCAGCAGCTCTCGCCGGTCTCCCGAAGCTTTCTTT.

J is TRBJ2-1 and V is TRBV30, with a tentative D call TRBD1 (5 bases). The CDR3 loop spans 15 amino acids. Between the trimmed V and J ends, which lost 4 bases and 3 bases, there was a span of 16 bases. The germline V gene encodes CDR1 GTSNPN and CDR2 SVGIG (reference sequence). This chain's CDR3 is CAWMLPGRIYNEQFF. The CDR3 coding sequence is TGTGCCTGGATGCTCCCAGGGCGAATCTACAATGAGCAGTTCTTC.

J is TRBJ2-1 and V is TRBV7-3; D may be TRBD1 (6 bases). Trimming left V 2 bases short and J 2 bases short, with 10 bases between. This CDR3 contains 15 residues. Germline CDR1 SGHTA, CDR2 FQGTGA. The CDR3 sequence: CASSLSRDTYNEQFF. CDR3 sequence (DNA): TGTGCCAGCAGCTTATCCCGGGACACCTACAATGAGCAGTTCTTC.

The J gene is TRBJ2-7, the V gene TRBV7-9; no clear D. Germline V gene lookup returns CDR1 SEHNR and CDR2 FQNEAQ (reference sequence). V gave up 4 bases and J gave up 4 bases, with 11 bases separating them. The CDR3 contains 13 residues. The CDR3: CASSSAYNYEQYF. In DNA form, the CDR3 reads TGTGCCAGCAGCTCCGCTTACAATTACGAGCAGTACTTC.

This clone was detected once. V usage is TRBV9 and J usage is TRBJ1-1; TRBD1 agrees at 8 bases. The V gene's germline CDR1 is SGDLS and CDR2 YYNGEE. After removal of 0 bases from V and 0 bases from J, the junction contained 1 base not matched to a gene. The CDR3 is 15 amino acids. Here the CDR3 reads CASSVGDRMNTEAFF. The CDR3 DNA follows: TGTGCCAGCAGCGTAGGGGACAGGATGAACACTGAAGCTTTCTTT.

The rearrangement links TRBV6-5 to TRBJ2-7; the D gene is possibly TRBD1 (5 bases). The CDR3 consists of 13 residues. The germline CDR1 and CDR2 sequences are MNHEY and SVGAGI. Between the trimmed V and J ends, which lost 6 bases and 2 bases, there was a span of 11 bases. CDR3 amino acids: CASRPTGAYEQYF. Written as DNA, the CDR3 is TGTGCCAGCAGGCCAACAGGAGCCTACGAGCAGTACTTC.

V and J are TRBV12-5 and TRBJ2-1, with 10 bases lining up with TRBD2. CDR1 and CDR2 (germline): LGHNT, FRNRAP. The V and J ends lost 1 base and 4 bases, in that order; junction bases with no gene match: 4. The CDR3 contains 16 residues. This chain's CDR3 is CASGLAIAGGYNEQFF. For the CDR3, the DNA is TGTGCTAGTGGTTTGGCCATAGCGGGGGGTTACAATGAGCAGTTCTTC. The variable domain in full, with the rest retrieved from reference TRBV12-5 and TRBJ2-1, is DARVTQTPRHKVTEMGQEVTMRCQPILGHNTVFWYRQTMMQGLELLAYFRNRAPLDDSGMPKDRFSAEMPDATLATLKIQPSEPRDSAVYFCASGLAIAGGYNEQFFGPGTRLTVL.

This chain joins TRBV9 and TRBJ2-5; tentative D call: TRBD2 (6 bases). Germline lookup yields CDR1 SGDLS and CDR2 YYNGEE. The V end lost 0 bases, the J end lost 5 bases, and 14 bases lay between the germline ends. The CDR3 length is 15 residues. This chain's CDR3 is CASSVGQGGWETQYF. CDR3 bases: TGTGCCAGCAGCGTAGGGCAGGGAGGATGGGAGACCCAGTACTTC.

The chain links TRBV2 to TRBJ2-3, with 7 positions matching TRBD1. CDR3 length: 14 amino acids. Unmatched junction bases numbered 7, after V lost 6 bases and J lost 4 bases. Germline loops: CDR1 SNHLY, CDR2 FYNNEI. The CDR3 region is CASSRDRQSDTQYF. CDR3 bases: TGTGCCAGCAGCCGGGACAGACAGTCAGATACGCAGTATTTT.

The chain employs TRBV30 and TRBJ2-7, with D perhaps TRBD2 (6 bases). Looked up from germline, CDR1 is GTSNPN and CDR2 is SVGIG (reference sequence). The ends were cut back, 3 bases at V and 5 bases at J, with 14 bases in the middle. CDR3 size: 13 residues. DNA of the CDR3: TGTGCCTGGAGAACGCAGGGAGGTCACGAGCAGTACTTC. Translation gives CAWRTQGGHEQYF.

The chain uses TRBV9 and TRBJ1-2; TRBD1 might be the D (5 bases). V was clipped by 0 bases and J by 7 bases, with 13 bases between them. The CDR3 covers 14 residues. Germline CDR1 reads SGDLS; CDR2 reads YYNGEE. The CDR3 region is CASSVEGVVGGYTF. For the CDR3, the DNA is TGTGCCAGCAGCGTAGAAGGGGTTGTAGGTGGCTACACCTTC.

V usage is TRBV18 and J usage is TRBJ2-3, with D possibly TRBD2 on 5 matching bases. Trimming removed 9 bases from V and 0 bases from J, with 10 bases in between. The CDR3 sequence is 13 residues long. Germline loops: CDR1 KGHSH, CDR2 LQKENI. The CDR3 region is CASIARSTDTQYF. The CDR3 DNA reads TGTGCCAGTATAGCGCGTAGCACAGATACGCAGTATTTT. Together with reference TRBV18 and TRBJ2-3, the CDR3 gives the full variable domain: NAGVMQNPRHLVRRRGQEARLRCSPMKGHSHVYWYRQLPEEGLKFMVYLQKENIIDESGMPKERFSAEFPKEGPSILRIQQVVRGDSAAYFCASIARSTDTQYFGPGTRLTVL.